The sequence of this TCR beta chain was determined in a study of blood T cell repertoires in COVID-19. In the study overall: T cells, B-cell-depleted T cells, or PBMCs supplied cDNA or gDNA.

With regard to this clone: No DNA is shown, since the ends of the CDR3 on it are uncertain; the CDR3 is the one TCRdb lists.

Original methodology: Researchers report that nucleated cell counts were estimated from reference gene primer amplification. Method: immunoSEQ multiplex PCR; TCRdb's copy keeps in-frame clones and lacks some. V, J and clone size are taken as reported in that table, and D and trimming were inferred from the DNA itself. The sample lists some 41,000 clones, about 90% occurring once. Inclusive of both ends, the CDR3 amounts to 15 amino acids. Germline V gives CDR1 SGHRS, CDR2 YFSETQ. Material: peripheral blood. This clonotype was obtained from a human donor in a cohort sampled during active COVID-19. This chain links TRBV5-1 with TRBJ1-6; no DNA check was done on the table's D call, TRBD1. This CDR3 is CASSFGPGNNSPLHF.